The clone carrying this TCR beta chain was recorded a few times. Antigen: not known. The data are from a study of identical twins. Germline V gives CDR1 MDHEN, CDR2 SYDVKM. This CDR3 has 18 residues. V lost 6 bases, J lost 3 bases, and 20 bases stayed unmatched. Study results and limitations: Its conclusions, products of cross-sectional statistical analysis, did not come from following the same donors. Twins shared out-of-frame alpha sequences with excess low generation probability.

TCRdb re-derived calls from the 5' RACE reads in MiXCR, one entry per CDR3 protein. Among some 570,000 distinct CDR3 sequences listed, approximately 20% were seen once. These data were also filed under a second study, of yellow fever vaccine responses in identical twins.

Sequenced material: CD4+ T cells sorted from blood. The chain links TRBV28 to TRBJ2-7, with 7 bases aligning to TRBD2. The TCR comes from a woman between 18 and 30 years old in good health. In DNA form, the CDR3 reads TGTGCCAGCAGCCCGTGGAAGCGGGATACAAATACTATCTACGAGCAGTACTTC. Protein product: CASSPWKRDTNTIYEQYF.